The next 28 T cell receptor beta chains were all read from a single sample in a study of blood T cell repertoires in COVID-19. The assay was immunoSEQ multiplex PCR, and TCRdb's table has in-frame clones only and misses some. The sample lists about 360,000 clones, more than 75% occurring once. Input material: peripheral blood. These receptors originate from a human donor in a cohort sampled during active COVID-19.

This sequence joins TRBV19 and TRBJ2-2; 8 bases map to TRBD2. The CDR3 runs to 16 residues. Germline lookup yields CDR1 LNHDA and CDR2 SQIVND (reference sequence). With V trimmed by 6 bases and J by 0 bases, 6 bases remained unmatched. CDR3 loop: CASRMGGRTNTGELFF. CDR3 nucleotide sequence: TGTGCCAGTAGGATGGGCGGGAGGACGAACACCGGGGAGCTGTTTTTT.

This rearrangement joins TRBV5-1 to TRBJ2-7; 7 bases fit TRBD1. This CDR3 comprises 14 residues. Germline lookup yields CDR1 SGHRS and CDR2 YFSETQ. J lost 2 bases, V lost 4 bases, and 6 bases had no gene match. The CDR3 bases are TGCGCCAGCAGCCCCCGACAGGGAACCTACGAGCAGTACTTC. Translated, it gives CASSPRQGTYEQYF.

V and J are TRBV7-6 and TRBJ2-2, with TRBD2 identical over 10 bases. Germline values: CDR1 SGHVS, CDR2 FNYEAQ. Trimming cost V 3 bases and J 5 bases; bases outside gene matches: 3. CDR3 length: 15 amino acids. The CDR3 bases are TGTGCCAGCAGCTTGGCTAGCGGGGGTACCGGGGAGCTGTTTTTT. It translates to CASSLASGGTGELFF.

This chain links TRBV7-8 with TRBJ2-7; 7 bases are shared with TRBD2. CDR1 SGHVS and CDR2 FQNEAQ come from the germline V gene. V dropped 3 bases and J dropped 0; count of bases not matched to a gene: 8. CDR3 length: 16 residues. The CDR3 here is CASSFLSRGSSYEQYF. CDR3 DNA sequence: TGTGCCAGCAGCTTCCTCTCGCGGGGGAGCTCCTACGAGCAGTACTTC.

This clone showed up just once. This chain uses TRBV6-5 with TRBJ1-2; 8 bases fit TRBD1. V shed 6 bases and J 4 bases; nucleotides not matched to a gene: 7. CDR1 MNHEY and CDR2 SVGAGI come from the germline V gene. This CDR3 is 14 amino acids long. DNA of the CDR3: TGTGCCAGCAGGAGGACAGGGAGATCCTATGGCTACACCTTC. Protein product: CASRRTGRSYGYTF.

V gene TRBV19 combines with J gene TRBJ1-5; perhaps TRBD1 as D (6 bases). Germline CDR1 is LNHDA and CDR2 is SQIVND (reference sequence). The CDR3 spans 15 residues. The V gene lost 0 bases and the J gene lost 6 bases, with 12 bases spanning the gap. CDR3 in amino acids: CASSIEGAPPQPQHF. In DNA, the CDR3 is TGTGCCAGTAGTATAGAGGGGGCGCCTCCTCAGCCCCAGCATTTT.

The CDR3 sequence: CASNLGTGQSPLHF. For the CDR3, the DNA is TGTGCCAGCAACCTGGGGACAGGGCAGTCACCCCTCCACTTT. The chain recombines TRBV28 with TRBJ1-6; 9 bases are shared with TRBD1. The CDR3 is made up of 14 amino acids. V lost 7 bases, J lost 10 bases, and 8 bases stayed unmatched. Per germline, CDR1 MDHEN and CDR2 SYDVKM.

The V call is TRBV23-1, the J call TRBJ1-6; 8 bases align to TRBD1. TRBV23-1 is an ORF, and what it does is uncertain. Unmatched junction bases numbered 6, after V lost 4 bases and J lost 13 bases. This CDR3 contains 13 residues. CDR3 protein: CASSRGQVVPLHF. CDR3 DNA sequence: TGCGCCAGCAGTCGGGGACAGGTTGTTCCCCTCCACTTT.

The chain has TRBV10-3 and TRBJ2-1; 7 nucleotides match TRBD1. J lost 5 bases, V lost 6 bases, and 7 bases had no gene match. The CDR3 contains 14 residues. CDR1 ENHRY and CDR2 SYGVKD come from the germline V gene. The CDR3 DNA reads TGTGCCATCAGGGGGGCAGGGGGAAACAATGAGCAGTTCTTC. Amino acid sequence: CAIRGAGGNNEQFF.

The V and J genes are TRBV5-1 and TRBJ2-3; D ambiguous. Trimming removed 4 bases from V and 2 bases from J, with 14 bases in between. This CDR3 has 15 residues. In germline, CDR1 is SGHRS, CDR2 YFSETQ. CDR3 bases: TGCGCCAGCAGCGACGACCAGAGGCACACAGATACGCAGTATTTT. Encoded protein: CASSDDQRHTDTQYF.

This clone was detected only once. The chain couples TRBV7-9 to TRBJ2-1, with 9 bases fitting TRBD2. The CDR3 totals 17 residues. Germline values: CDR1 SEHNR, CDR2 FQNEAQ (reference sequence). The J segment lost 6 bases and the V segment lost 0 bases, leaving 9 bases of the junction unmatched. Here the CDR3 reads CASSLARTTTSGNEQFF. CDR3 bases: TGTGCCAGCAGCTTAGCTAGGACCACGACTAGCGGCAATGAGCAGTTCTTC.

The chain joins TRBV19 to TRBJ2-1, with D possibly being TRBD2 (5 bases). Germline V gene data show CDR1 as LNHDA and CDR2 as SQIVND (reference sequence). V lost 3 bases and J 4 bases, leaving 19 bases between the germline ends. The CDR3 runs 17 residues. CDR3 bases: TGTGCCAGTAGTATGCGAGCTTGGCTAGCTCTTTACAATGAGCAGTTCTTC. Its translation: CASSMRAWLALYNEQFF.

The gene calls are TRBV27 and TRBJ2-5; possible D gene TRBD1, 5 bases. Trimming shortened V by 4 bases and J by 13 bases, and 22 bases separated the two germline ends. Germline V lookup: CDR1 MNHEY, CDR2 SMNVEV (reference sequence). The CDR3 consists of 14 residues. The CDR3 nucleotides are TGTGCCAGCAGTTCAGCCGGGTCAGGGTACAATACGTACTTC. Translating gives CASSSAGSGYNTYF.

This clone was counted between two and nine times. The V call is TRBV29-1, the J call TRBJ1-4, with TRBD1 as a possible D gene (5 bases). V lost 4 bases to trimming and J lost 0 bases, with 9 bases between them. CDR3 length: 14 residues. The germline gives CDR1 SQVTM, CDR2 ANQGSEA. CDR3 coding DNA: TGCAGCGTTGGGGGCAGTTCAACTAATGAAAAACTGTTTTTT. Its protein is CSVGGSSTNEKLFF.

The V and J genes are TRBV6-5 and TRBJ2-3, with 7 positions matching TRBD1. V dropped 5 bases and J dropped 3; count of bases not matched to a gene: 5. This CDR3 has 14 residues. The germline V gene has CDR1 MNHEY and CDR2 SVGAGI. This CDR3 reads CASSTGERTDTQYF. In DNA, the CDR3 is TGTGCCAGCAGTACAGGGGAAAGAACAGATACGCAGTATTTT.

The chain employs TRBV3-1 (or the pseudogene TRBV3-2) and TRBJ2-7, with TRBD2 matching over 7 bases. CDR3 length: 13 amino acids. V was clipped by 0 bases and J by 8 bases; unmatched bases: 4. In germline, CDR1 is LGHDT, CDR2 YNNKEL (reference sequence). This CDR3 is CASSQEGTKKQYF. CDR3 coding DNA: TGTGCCAGCAGCCAAGAGGGGACTAAGAAGCAGTACTTC.

This sequence joins TRBV4-2 and TRBJ2-7; maybe TRBD2 (7 bases). V was clipped by 4 bases and J by 2 bases, with 21 bases between them. This CDR3 region has 17 residues. CDR1 is LGHNA and CDR2 is YNFKEQ in the germline V gene. CDR3 sequence: CASSPAGASGLTYEQYF. CDR3 DNA: TGTGCCAGCAGCCCGGCGGGGGCTAGCGGACTAACCTACGAGCAGTACTTC.

The J gene is TRBJ2-2, the V gene TRBV2; D is possibly TRBD1 (6 bases). The V end lost 7 bases, the J end lost 4 bases, and 16 bases lay between the germline ends. CDR3 size: 15 residues. Germline CDR1 is SNHLY and CDR2 is FYNNEI. The CDR3 DNA follows: TGTGCCAGCAAGTCCAGGGGTCGAGGCACCGGGGAGCTGTTTTTT. Protein product: CASKSRGRGTGELFF.

The V gene is TRBV29-1, the J gene TRBJ1-5, with D tentatively TRBD1 (5 bases). The CDR3 extends over 14 amino acids. From germline, CDR1 is SQVTM and CDR2 ANQGSEA. The V gene lost 4 bases and the J gene lost 2 bases, with 12 bases spanning the gap. CDR3 region: CSVGAGGGNQPQHF. The CDR3 bases are TGCAGCGTTGGGGCGGGAGGGGGCAATCAGCCCCAGCATTTT. Based on the CDR3 plus reference TRBV29-1 and TRBJ1-5, the full variable domain is SAVISQKPSRDICQRGTSLTIQCQVDSQVTMMFWYRQQPGQSLTLIATANQGSEATYESGFVIDKFPISRPNLTFSTLTVSNMSPEDSSIYLCSVGAGGGNQPQHFGDGTRLSIL.

This rearrangement joins TRBV6-5 to TRBJ2-7; 7 bases match TRBD2. V was pared by 5 bases and J by 0 bases, with 7 bases of the junction left unmatched. Looked up from germline, CDR1 is MNHEY and CDR2 is SVGAGI. The CDR3 contains 15 residues. The DNA for the CDR3 is TGTGCCAGCAGTCATTCCGGGACTATCTCCTACGAGCAGTACTTC. This encodes CASSHSGTISYEQYF.

The table lists this clone with a count of one. The chain uses TRBV9 and TRBJ2-5; TRBD1 matches 11 bases. V shed 4 bases, J shed 1 base, and the junction held 3 bases outside the gene matches. The V gene's germline CDR1 is SGDLS and CDR2 YYNGEE. The CDR3 runs to 15 residues. CDR3 region: CASSTGTGGQETQYF. CDR3 nucleotides: TGTGCCAGCAGCACCGGGACAGGGGGCCAAGAGACCCAGTACTTC.

This chain uses TRBV7-3 with TRBJ1-1, with 10 bases lining up with TRBD1. The J segment lost 6 bases and the V segment lost 5 bases, leaving 6 bases of the junction unmatched. This CDR3 region has 14 residues. CDR1 SGHTA and CDR2 FQGTGA come from the germline V gene. The CDR3 sequence is CASSETGGAAEAFF. In DNA, the CDR3 is TGTGCCAGCAGCGAGACAGGGGGCGCGGCTGAAGCTTTCTTT.

V usage is TRBV6-1 and J usage is TRBJ2-1; D remains ambiguous. Germline loops: CDR1 MNHNS, CDR2 SASEGT. This CDR3 is 12 amino acids long. The V gene lost 3 bases and the J gene lost 3 bases, with 3 bases spanning the gap. The CDR3 loop reads CASSESYNEQFF. In nucleotides, the CDR3 is TGTGCCAGCAGTGAGAGCTACAATGAGCAGTTCTTC.

The rearrangement links TRBV7-6 to TRBJ2-1; 9 nucleotides agree with TRBD2. V lost 3 bases to trimming and J lost 8 bases; unmatched junction nucleotides: 8. Germline assignment: CDR1 SGHVS and CDR2 FNYEAQ. This CDR3 contains 15 residues. The CDR3, as DNA: TGTGCCAGCAGCTTCCTAGCGGGGATAATATATGAGCAGTTCTTC. Protein: CASSFLAGIIYEQFF.

V usage is TRBV30 and J usage is TRBJ1-4; D is unclear. The CDR3 runs to 11 residues. V was trimmed by 2 bases and J by 8 bases, leaving 6 bases between them. The germline CDR1 and CDR2 sequences are GTSNPN and SVGIG (reference sequence). CDR3 sequence: CAWSRREKLFF. CDR3 bases: TGTGCCTGGAGTCGGCGGGAAAAACTGTTTTTT.

The V call is TRBV18, the J call TRBJ1-2; 8 bases map to TRBD1. Trimming at V came to 2 bases and at J to 2 bases, leaving 13 bases not matched to a gene. This CDR3 region has 18 residues. The germline CDR1 and CDR2 sequences are KGHSH and LQKENI. The DNA for the CDR3 is TGTGCCAGCTCACCAGGTTCAGGGACAGGAGCAAAAAACTATGGCTACACCTTC. Translating it yields CASSPGSGTGAKNYGYTF.

The chain combines TRBV5-1 with TRBJ2-7; tentatively, D is TRBD2 (5 bases). Germline values: CDR1 SGHRS, CDR2 YFSETQ. This CDR3 contains 13 residues. V was shortened by 5 bases and J by 0 bases, with 9 bases between the two germline ends. The CDR3 protein is CASSERISYEQYF. In DNA, the CDR3 is TGCGCCAGCAGTGAGCGGATCTCCTACGAGCAGTACTTC.

This rearrangement joins TRBV7-2 to TRBJ2-2, with D perhaps matching TRBD2 (6 bases). The CDR3 has 13 residues. The germline gives CDR1 SGHTA, CDR2 FQGNSA. The V and J ends lost 4 bases and 8 bases respectively, with 11 bases between them. The CDR3 DNA sequence: TGTGCCAGCAGCTACCAGAGCGGGGGGGAGCTGTTTTTT. This sequence encodes CASSYQSGGELFF.